This record concerns one T cell receptor beta chain sequence. Antigen unknown. The sample is drawn from a study of shared clonotypes between healthy human individuals. Findings and caveats of the study: Tissue TCR repertoires likely differ from these blood-only repertoires.

The CDR3 runs 13 residues. After removal of 10 bases from V and 0 bases from J, the junction contained 5 bases not matched to a gene. Germline V gene data show CDR1 as SGHRS and CDR2 as YFSETQ. Adult donors, all healthy and HIV-negative, had no recent acute infections or vaccinations. Generated by immunoSEQ multiplex PCR, the TCRdb table keeps only in-frame clones and is missing some. The sample includes under 600,000 clones, more than 95% seen only once; the top ten take 0.057%. The V call is TRBV5-1, the J call TRBJ1-1; 8 bases are a match to TRBD1. Sequences were obtained from naive CD4+ T cells sorted from blood. Subset indicated: CD45RA+ positively selected. The receptor was isolated from a woman in her twenties or thirties in good health. The CDR3, as DNA: TGCGCCGGAAGACAGGGGATGAACACTGAAGCTTTCTTT. It encodes CAGRQGMNTEAFF.